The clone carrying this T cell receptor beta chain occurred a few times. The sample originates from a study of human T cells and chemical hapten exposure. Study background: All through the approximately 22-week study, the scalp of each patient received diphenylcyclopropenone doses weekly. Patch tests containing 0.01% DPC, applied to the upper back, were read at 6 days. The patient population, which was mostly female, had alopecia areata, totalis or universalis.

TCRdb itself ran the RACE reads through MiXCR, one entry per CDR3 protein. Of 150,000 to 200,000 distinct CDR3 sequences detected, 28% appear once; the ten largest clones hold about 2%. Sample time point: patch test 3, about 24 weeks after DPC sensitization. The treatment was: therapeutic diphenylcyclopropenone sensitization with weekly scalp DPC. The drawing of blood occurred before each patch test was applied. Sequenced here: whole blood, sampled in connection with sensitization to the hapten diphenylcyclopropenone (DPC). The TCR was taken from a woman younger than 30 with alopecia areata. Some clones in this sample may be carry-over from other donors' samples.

The CDR3 coding sequence is TGTGCCATCAGTGACCCGACAGGGAACTACGAGCAGTACTTC. Its protein product is CAISDPTGNYEQYF. V usage is TRBV10-3 and J usage is TRBJ2-7; TRBD1 matches 7 bases. CDR3 length equals 14 residues. From germline, CDR1 is ENHRY and CDR2 SYGVKD. V gave up 3 bases and J gave up 3 bases; unmatched junction bases: 5.